This TCR beta chain was found in a study of blood T cell repertoires in COVID-19. About the study: Acute and convalescent COVID-19 samples came from the United States, Italy and Spain. Sources were T cells, B-cell-depleted T cells, or PBMCs; the material itself was cDNA or gDNA.

Per the original methods: Amplification of reference gene primers provided the estimated nucleated cell counts. TCRdb keeps only in-frame clones here, not all; method: immunoSEQ multiplex PCR. The V and J calls and clone size were taken over from that table, and D and trimming were inferred from the DNA. The sample has about 68,000 clones; 90% are singletons. Germline V gives CDR1 SGHTA, CDR2 FQGNSA. Trimming stripped 3 bases from V and 10 bases from J, with 13 bases between. The CDR3 totals 13 residues. Enrollment of patients from Seattle took place during active infection, with longitudinal follow-up.

V usage is TRBV7-2 and J usage is TRBJ2-1, with D perhaps matching TRBD1 (6 bases). This TCR was sampled from a man aged 45-65 years with COVID-19, enrolled during active disease. Sequenced sample: peripheral blood. CDR3 in amino acids: CASSFNRADEQFF. The CDR3 DNA is TGTGCCAGCAGCTTCAACAGGGCGGACGAGCAGTTCTTC.